The 3 T cell receptor beta chains given below trace back to one sample, sequenced in a study of a mutant IDH1 vaccine in newly diagnosed glioma. Time point given: baseline, week 1 (first vaccination visit). As to treatment: pre-vaccination baseline after standard-of-care therapy. Repertoires were generated with immunoSEQ multiplex PCR, while TCRdb's copy carries only in-frame clones and drops some. The profile shows some 23,000 clones, 93% of them singletons. This sample comprised PBMCs, obtained from a glioma patient treated with radiotherapy, temozolomide or both. These receptors were taken from a man in his forties with glioma.

CDR3 DNA sequence: TGTGCCAGCAGCCCAACTGGTAGCGGGGAATTCAGGGAGCAGTTCTTC. It translates to CASSPTGSGEFREQFF. The rearrangement joins TRBV7-9 to TRBJ2-1; 8 nucleotides line up with TRBD2. The CDR3 has 16 residues. The J segment lost 10 bases and the V segment lost 5 bases, leaving 16 bases of the junction unmatched. Germline V CDR1 and CDR2: SEHNR, FQNEAQ (reference sequence).

The chain employs TRBV19 and TRBJ1-1; the D is unclear. CDR1 is LNHDA and CDR2 is SQIVND in the germline V gene (reference sequence). The V end was cut by 5 bases, the J end by 11 bases, with 15 bases between. The CDR3 has 12 residues. This chain's CDR3 is CASSVGGPFAFF. As DNA, the CDR3 is TGTGCCAGTAGTGTAGGAGGCCCCTTTGCTTTCTTT.

This clone was detected only once. V is TRBV30 and J is TRBJ2-6, with a possible D match to TRBD1 (6 bases). V was pared by 3 bases and J by 1 base, with 19 bases between. This CDR3 has 18 residues. The germline V gene has CDR1 GTSNPN and CDR2 SVGIG (reference sequence). The CDR3 DNA is TGTGCCTGGAGGGGGGCACCGGGGAAGCCTTCTGGGGCCAACGTCCTGACTTTC. This encodes CAWRGAPGKPSGANVLTF. The full variable domain, rest sourced from reference TRBV30 and TRBJ2-6, is SQTIHQWPATLVQPVGSPLSLECTVEGTSNPNLYWYRQAAGRGLQLLFYSVGIGQISSEVPQNLSASRPQDRQFILSSKKLLLSDSGFYLCAWRGAPGKPSGANVLTFGAGSRLTVL.